This T cell receptor beta chain was obtained from a study of blood T cell repertoires in COVID-19. Here immunoSEQ multiplex PCR was the method, and the copy in TCRdb shows in-frame clones only, minus some. The data hold approximately 210,000 clones, with approximately 84% observed a single time. Germline values: CDR1 MGHRA, CDR2 YSYEKL. The CDR3 extends over 17 amino acids. V lost 1 base to trimming and J lost 5 bases; unmatched junction nucleotides: 8. Sequenced sample: peripheral blood. The V call is TRBV4-1, the J call TRBJ2-2; 9 positions match TRBD2. This sequence originates from a woman aged 50 to 60 with active or convalescent COVID-19. DNA for the CDR3: TGCGCCAGCAGCCAAGCCTTAGCGGGAGTAAGGACCGGGGAGCTGTTTTTT. As protein: CASSQALAGVRTGELFF.